Listed here are 19 T cell receptor beta chains from one sample, sequenced in a study of neoadjuvant nivolumab and ipilimumab in lung cancer. This table comes from immunoSEQ multiplex PCR, and its TCRdb copy is limited to in-frame clones, with some not included. In the table there are 20,000 or so clones, 76% of which are singletons. The source material was tumor tissue, sampled after neoadjuvant nivolumab, alone or with ipilimumab, at or shortly before surgery. These receptors all come from an adult with non-small cell lung cancer.

The J gene is TRBJ1-1, the V gene TRBV29-1; TRBD1 aligns across 7 bases. With V trimmed by 4 bases and J by 1 base, 6 bases remained unmatched. The germline CDR1 and CDR2 sequences are SQVTM and ANQGSEA. CDR3 length equals 14 residues. As DNA, the CDR3 is TGCAGCGTTGCTACCGGGACAGCGAACACTGAAGCTTTCTTT. Protein sequence: CSVATGTANTEAFF.

The chain combines TRBV5-1 with TRBJ2-7; D uncertain. Germline values: CDR1 SGHRS, CDR2 YFSETQ. V was pared by 0 bases and J by 3 bases, with 13 bases between. This CDR3 spans 15 amino acids. CDR3 nucleotide sequence: TGCGCCAGCAGCTTGGTCCCTCAAGAAGGCTACGAGCAGTACTTC. This sequence encodes CASSLVPQEGYEQYF.

This chain joins TRBV7-9 and TRBJ2-5; TRBD1 agrees at 11 bases. CDR3 length equals 14 residues. Germline V gives CDR1 SEHNR, CDR2 FQNEAQ (reference sequence). With 6 bases clipped from V and 5 bases from J, the junction kept 5 bases outside the gene matches. The CDR3 coding sequence is TGTGCCAGCAGAGGACAGGGGGCGACGGAGACCCAGTACTTC. Protein: CASRGQGATETQYF. The full variable domain, in which reference TRBV7-9 and TRBJ2-5 provide the parts outside the CDR3, is DTGVSQNPRHKITKRGQNVTFRCDPISEHNRLYWYRQTLGQGPEFLTYFQNEAQLEKSRLLSDRFSAERPKGSFSTLEIQRTEQGDSAMYLCASRGQGATETQYFGPGTRLLVL.

The chain has TRBV11-1 and TRBJ2-3, with D possibly called TRBD1 or TRBD2 (5 bases each). V was pared by 5 bases and J by 2 bases, with 14 bases between. Per germline, CDR1 SGHAT and CDR2 FQDESV (reference sequence). This CDR3 region has 15 residues. CDR3 DNA: TGTGCCAGCAGCCCACCGGGACCGTACACAGATACGCAGTATTTT. Amino acid sequence: CASSPPGPYTDTQYF. Variable domain in full (rest from reference TRBV11-1 and TRBJ2-3): EAEVAQSPRYKITEKSQAVAFWCDPISGHATLYWYRQILGQGPELLVQFQDESVVDDSQLPKDRFSAERLKGVDSTLKIQPAELGDSAMYLCASSPPGPYTDTQYFGPGTRLTVL.

This clone was seen more than once but under ten times. This chain joins TRBV29-1 and TRBJ2-1; D is perhaps TRBD2 (6 bases). Germline CDR1 SQVTM, CDR2 ANQGSEA. The CDR3 runs 12 residues. V lost 4 bases to trimming and J lost 7 bases, with 11 bases between them. CDR3 nucleotide sequence: TGCAGCGTTGCGGGGGTGGGAAATGAGCAGTTCTTC. Its protein is CSVAGVGNEQFF.

The chain has TRBV18 and TRBJ2-5; D perhaps matches TRBD1 (6 bases). Germline assignment: CDR1 KGHSH and CDR2 LQKENI. Trimming took 3 bases from V and 6 from J, leaving 14 bases between them. This CDR3 comprises 14 residues. This chain's CDR3 is CASSPGTTAKTQYF. The CDR3 coding sequence is TGTGCCAGCTCACCGGGGACAACTGCGAAGACCCAGTACTTC.

J is TRBJ2-3 and V is TRBV30, with D maybe TRBD1 (5 bases). The CDR3 is 14 residues long. With 2 bases removed from V and 9 bases from J, the gap between germline ends came to 18 bases. Per germline, CDR1 GTSNPN and CDR2 SVGIG (reference sequence). The CDR3 DNA sequence: TGTGCCTGGAGTCCACTCGCAGGGCCCGGGACGCAGTATTTT. It translates to CAWSPLAGPGTQYF. Full variable domain (rest looked up from reference TRBV30 and TRBJ2-3): SQTIHQWPATLVQPVGSPLSLECTVEGTSNPNLYWYRQAAGRGLQLLFYSVGIGQISSEVPQNLSASRPQDRQFILSSKKLLLSDSGFYLCAWSPLAGPGTQYFGPGTRLTVL.

The V call is TRBV27, the J call TRBJ2-3; TRBD1 matches 8 bases. The length of the CDR3 is 14 residues. V lost 3 bases and J lost 3; bases outside the gene matches: 2. The germline V gene has CDR1 MNHEY and CDR2 SMNVEV (reference sequence). Here the CDR3 reads CASSFRQGTDTQYF. CDR3 sequence (DNA): TGTGCCAGCAGTTTTCGACAGGGGACAGATACGCAGTATTTT.

The table lists this clone with a count of one. CDR3 region: CASRRTGGLAGVWDNEQFF. In DNA, the CDR3 is TGTGCCAGTAGAAGGACCGGGGGGCTAGCGGGAGTTTGGGACAATGAGCAGTTCTTC. The genes are TRBV19 and TRBJ2-1; 10 positions agree with TRBD2. The CDR3 extends over 19 amino acids. The trim removed 6 bases at V and 5 bases at J, leaving 19 bases unmatched. Per germline, CDR1 LNHDA and CDR2 SQIVND (reference sequence).

This clone has a single count. V is TRBV28 and J is TRBJ1-2; no definite D call. The germline V gene has CDR1 MDHEN and CDR2 SYDVKM. The CDR3 length is 11 residues. V was clipped by 3 bases and J by 2 bases, with 1 base between them. CDR3 protein: CASSFNYGYTF. The CDR3 DNA reads as TGTGCCAGCAGTTTCAACTATGGCTACACCTTC.

This chain links TRBV27 with TRBJ1-2; the D gene is possibly TRBD1 (5 bases). Deletions cut 8 bases from V and 6 bases from J, with 7 bases between. The germline CDR1 and CDR2 sequences are MNHEY and SMNVEV (reference sequence). The CDR3 extends over 10 amino acids. The CDR3 DNA is TGTGCCAGCGACAGAGATGGCTACACCTTC. It encodes CASDRDGYTF.

This sequence joins TRBV4-3 and TRBJ2-2; TRBD2 aligns across 11 bases. The ends lost 0 bases at V and 1 base at J; junction bases unmatched: 4. CDR1 and CDR2 (germline): LGHNA, YSLEER. The CDR3 length is 18 residues. The CDR3 protein is CASSQDIAGGGNTGELFF. Here the CDR3 DNA reads TGCGCCAGCAGCCAAGATATAGCGGGAGGGGGGAACACCGGGGAGCTGTTTTTT.

This clone was detected only a few times. The chain combines TRBV2 with TRBJ2-7, with D possibly being TRBD1 or TRBD2 (5 bases each). This CDR3 comprises 14 residues. Germline assignment: CDR1 SNHLY and CDR2 FYNNEI. Trimming removed 8 bases from V and 7 bases from J, with 21 bases in between. Written as DNA, the CDR3 is TGTGCCAGCTCCCACCTGGACAATAAGCGGGAGCAGTACTTC. It encodes CASSHLDNKREQYF.

This clone is medium-sized (0.01 to 0.1%) within its sample. This chain's CDR3 is CASSISGTGIGNEQFF. CDR3 DNA: TGTGCCAGTAGTATTAGCGGGACAGGGATTGGCAATGAGCAGTTCTTC. V usage is TRBV19 and J usage is TRBJ2-1, with a possible D match to TRBD1 (9 bases). The CDR3 has 16 residues. Germline V gene sequence: CDR1 LNHDA, CDR2 SQIVND (reference sequence). Trimming took 3 bases from V and 6 from J, leaving 18 bases between them. Full variable domain (rest looked up from reference TRBV19 and TRBJ2-1): DGGITQSPKYLFRKEGQNVTLSCEQNLNHDAMYWYRQDPGQGLRLIYYSQIVNDFQKGDIAEGYSVSREKKESFPLTVTSAQKNPTAFYLCASSISGTGIGNEQFFGPGTRLTVL.

V is TRBV18 and J is TRBJ1-1; 7 bases agree with TRBD1. CDR1 and CDR2 from the germline V gene are KGHSH and LQKENI. CDR3 size: 13 residues. Trimming took 5 bases from V and 3 from J; bases not matched to a gene: 3. CDR3 sequence reads: CASSSTGDTEAFF. The DNA for the CDR3 is TGTGCCAGCTCAAGTACAGGGGACACTGAAGCTTTCTTT.

J is TRBJ1-1 and V is TRBV11-2; D unclear. The CDR3 totals 11 residues. The V gene lost 1 base and the J gene lost 7 bases, with 4 bases spanning the gap. Germline V CDR1 and CDR2: SGHAT, FQNNGV. CDR3 sequence: CASSLVVEAFF. The CDR3 DNA reads TGTGCCAGCAGCTTAGTGGTTGAAGCTTTCTTT.

The gene calls are TRBV6-9 and TRBJ2-3; 12 nucleotides align to TRBD2. With 5 bases clipped from V and 1 base from J, the junction kept 10 bases outside the gene matches. The CDR3 is 18 residues long. From germline, CDR1 is MNHGY and CDR2 SVAAGI. The CDR3 bases are TGTGCCAGCAGTGGCCCGGGACTAGCGGGTAGCGGCACAGATACGCAGTATTTT. Translation gives CASSGPGLAGSGTDTQYF.

The rearrangement links TRBV11-2 to TRBJ2-3, with 9 positions matching TRBD2. V lost 4 bases and J lost 0; bases outside the gene matches: 5. The CDR3 sequence is 16 residues long. The V gene's germline CDR1 is SGHAT and CDR2 FQNNGV. CDR3 sequence (DNA): TGTGCCAGCAGCTATCTAGCGGGACCTAGCACAGATACGCAGTATTTT. It yields the protein CASSYLAGPSTDTQYF. The variable domain in full, with the rest retrieved from reference TRBV11-2 and TRBJ2-3, is EAGVAQSPRYKIIEKRQSVAFWCNPISGHATLYWYQQILGQGPKLLIQFQNNGVVDDSQLPKDRFSAERLKGVDSTLKIQPAKLEDSAVYLCASSYLAGPSTDTQYFGPGTRLTVL.

This chain uses TRBV30 with TRBJ2-2, with TRBD2 identical over 9 bases. V lost 2 bases, J lost 3 bases, and 4 bases stayed unmatched. The length of the CDR3 is 15 residues. Germline CDR1 GTSNPN, CDR2 SVGIG (reference sequence). CDR3 amino acids: CAWSWLAGHTGELFF. The CDR3 bases are TGTGCCTGGAGTTGGCTAGCGGGACACACCGGGGAGCTGTTTTTT. Together with reference TRBV30 and TRBJ2-2, the CDR3 gives the full variable domain: SQTIHQWPATLVQPVGSPLSLECTVEGTSNPNLYWYRQAAGRGLQLLFYSVGIGQISSEVPQNLSASRPQDRQFILSSKKLLLSDSGFYLCAWSWLAGHTGELFFGEGSRLTVL.